This entry describes one TCR beta chain. Antigen specificity is unknown. This sample is drawn from a study of OX40 agonist ivuxolimab in advanced cancers. Findings and limits, study-wide: Undetermined was the antigen specificity of the expanded peripheral T cells.

Sequenced by immunoSEQ multiplex PCR; TCRdb stores in-frame clones only, minus some. Among approximately 61,000 clones listed, roughly 90% were seen once. CDR3 size: 16 residues. The V and J ends lost 3 bases and 1 base respectively, with 15 bases between them. The germline V gene encodes CDR1 MRHNA and CDR2 SNTAGT. Specimen: CD4+ or CD8+ T cells sorted from blood, collected in a trial of the OX40 agonist ivuxolimab. The clonotype comes from an adult with an advanced solid tumor such as melanoma, head and neck, liver or kidney cancer. V and J are TRBV6-4 and TRBJ1-1; perhaps TRBD1 as D (5 bases). The CDR3 nucleotides are TGTGCCAGCAGTGAACGCCCAGGGTCGGGGAACACTGAAGCTTTCTTT. Residues: CASSERPGSGNTEAFF.